The 2 T cell receptor beta chains in this list originate from one sample, sequenced in a study of beta chain features in type 1 diabetes (dated by TCRdb to the late 2010s). The paper as a whole reports these results and caveats: Type 1 diabetes patients showed a moderate but significant shortening of TCRB CDR3 length in all four CD4+ subsets.

The method was the immunoSEQ multiplex PCR assay. The entire amount of isolated RNA was reverse transcribed using the High Capacity cDNA Reverse Transcription Kit, so the sequenced TCRB transcripts were expressed ones. Here the immuneACCESS table is served through TCRdb, limited to in-frame sequences with V and J called. Missing clones are a known gap in these copies; in checked studies unresolved V genes cover under half, and the rest lacks a known reason. This sample has 300,000 to 350,000 clones in its table, and approximately 12% of those were observed once. Of the sample, 0.013% to 0.015% is held by the ten largest clones. The antigens for these receptors are not known. Sequenced: naive CD4+ T cells from blood. The cell subset or site label, as the study defines it: true naive CD4+ T cells. The receptors stem from a woman aged 18-35 years with type 1 diabetes.

This clone was observed a handful of times. V usage is TRBV19 and J usage is TRBJ1-2; D gene uncertain. V dropped 8 bases and J dropped 2 bases, with 18 bases sitting between them. Germline loops: CDR1 LNHDA, CDR2 SQIVND (reference sequence). This CDR3 comprises 15 residues. The CDR3 DNA reads TGTGCCAGTCTTGAGTCAAGCACCGTGAACTATGGCTACACCTTC. Protein sequence: CASLESSTVNYGYTF.

The rearrangement links TRBV7-2 to TRBJ1-1; 8 bases match TRBD1. The ends lost 5 bases at V and 9 bases at J; junction bases unmatched: 8. The CDR3 totals 13 residues. CDR1 and CDR2 from the germline V gene are SGHTA and FQGNSA. CDR3 sequence: CASSDGQGGKAFF. The CDR3 DNA is TGTGCCAGCAGCGACGGACAGGGCGGGAAAGCTTTCTTT.